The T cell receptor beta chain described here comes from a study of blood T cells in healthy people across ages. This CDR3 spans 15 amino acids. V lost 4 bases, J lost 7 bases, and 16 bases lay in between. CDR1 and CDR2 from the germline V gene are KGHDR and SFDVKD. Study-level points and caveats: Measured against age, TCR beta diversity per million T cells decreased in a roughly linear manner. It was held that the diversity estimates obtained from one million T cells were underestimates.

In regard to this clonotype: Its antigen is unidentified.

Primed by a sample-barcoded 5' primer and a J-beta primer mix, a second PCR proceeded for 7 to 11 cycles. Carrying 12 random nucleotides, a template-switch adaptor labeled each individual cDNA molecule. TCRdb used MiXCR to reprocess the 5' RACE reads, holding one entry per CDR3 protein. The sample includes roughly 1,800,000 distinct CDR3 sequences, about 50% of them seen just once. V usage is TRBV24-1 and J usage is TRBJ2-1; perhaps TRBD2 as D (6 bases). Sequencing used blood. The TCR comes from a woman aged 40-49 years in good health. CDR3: CATSDPGLGLNEQFF. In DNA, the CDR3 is TGTGCCACCAGTGACCCGGGACTGGGATTAAATGAGCAGTTCTTC.